These 28 T cell receptor beta chains were all obtained from the same sample, sequenced in a study of blood T cell repertoires in COVID-19. Generated by immunoSEQ multiplex PCR, the TCRdb table keeps only in-frame clones and is missing some. The sample shows some 260,000 clones, approximately 86% of them seen only once. The sequencing sample was made of peripheral blood. The receptors stem from a human donor in a cohort sampled during active COVID-19.

The chain combines TRBV7-2 with TRBJ2-7; 8 nucleotides line up with TRBD1. The V gene's germline CDR1 is SGHTA and CDR2 FQGNSA. The CDR3 is 17 residues long. V shed 8 bases, J shed 6 bases, and the junction held 21 bases outside the gene matches. CDR3 in DNA: TGTGCCAGCGCAATCCATATAACCGACAGGGGAAAAGGCGAGCAGTACTTC. Its translation is CASAIHITDRGKGEQYF.

The rearrangement links TRBV7-2 to TRBJ2-1, with TRBD2 matching over 8 bases. CDR3 length: 16 amino acids. The J segment lost 3 bases and the V segment lost 5 bases, leaving 9 bases of the junction unmatched. CDR1 and CDR2 (germline): SGHTA, FQGNSA. This chain's CDR3 is CASSPGGDLRYNEQFF. The CDR3 nucleotides read TGTGCCAGCAGCCCCGGGGGGGATCTCCGCTACAATGAGCAGTTCTTC.

The chain carries TRBV30 and TRBJ1-2, with TRBD1 matching over 7 bases. Germline lookup yields CDR1 GTSNPN and CDR2 SVGIG (reference sequence). This CDR3 spans 15 amino acids. V lost 8 bases and J lost 2; bases outside the gene matches: 14. CDR3 nucleotide sequence: TGTGCCCTGCTCGGGACAGCTGGACGAAACTATGGCTACACCTTC. This gives the protein CALLGTAGRNYGYTF.

The chain recombines TRBV5-1 with TRBJ1-5; no firm D call. Trimming removed 2 bases from V and 5 bases from J, with 8 bases in between. Germline-derived CDR1 and CDR2 are SGHRS and YFSETQ. CDR3 length: 13 residues. CDR3 nucleotide sequence: TGCGCCAGCAGCTTTTCAGCGGATCAGCCCCAGCATTTT. As protein: CASSFSADQPQHF. The full variable domain, in which reference TRBV5-1 and TRBJ1-5 provide the parts outside the CDR3, is KAGVTQTPRYLIKTRGQQVTLSCSPISGHRSVSWYQQTPGQGLQFLFEYFSETQRNKGNFPGRFSGRQFSNSRSEMNVSTLELGDSALYLCASSFSADQPQHFGDGTRLSIL.

The chain recombines TRBV3-1 (or the pseudogene TRBV3-2) with TRBJ2-3; the match to TRBD2 covers 12 bases. J gave up 3 bases and V 6 bases, and 4 bases lay outside the gene matches. CDR3 size: 15 residues. Per germline, CDR1 LGHDT and CDR2 YNNKEL (reference sequence). CDR3 DNA sequence: TGTGCCAGCAGTCCGACTAGCGGGAGTACAGATACGCAGTATTTT. This translates into CASSPTSGSTDTQYF.

The rearrangement uses TRBV19 and TRBJ1-1; perhaps TRBD1 as D (5 bases). Germline assignment: CDR1 LNHDA and CDR2 SQIVND (reference sequence). The CDR3 has 13 residues. Trimming cost V 5 bases and J 5 bases, with 12 bases left between them. Here the CDR3 reads CASSLYGGTEAFF. DNA of the CDR3: TGTGCCAGTAGTCTATACGGGGGAACTGAAGCTTTCTTT.

This CDR3 is CASILQSNTEAFF. The CDR3 DNA reads as TGTGCCAGCATCTTGCAGTCGAACACTGAAGCTTTCTTT. The chain employs TRBV12-3 or TRBV12-4 and TRBJ1-1; D is unresolved. With 7 bases removed from V and 1 base from J, the gap between germline ends came to 10 bases. CDR3 size: 13 residues.

This chain connects TRBV28 to TRBJ1-2; 10 nucleotides align to TRBD1. Germline-derived CDR1 and CDR2 are MDHEN and SYDVKM. V gave up 10 bases and J gave up 2 bases; unmatched junction bases: 13. The CDR3 runs 16 residues. For the CDR3, the DNA is TGTGCCATCCCCTCCTCGGGACAGGGGAGGAACTATGGCTACACCTTC. It specifies CAIPSSGQGRNYGYTF.

The rearrangement links TRBV6-4 to TRBJ1-1; possible D gene TRBD1, 5 bases. Germline-derived CDR1 and CDR2 are MRHNA and SNTAGT. V was clipped by 4 bases and J by 2 bases, with 8 bases between them. CDR3 length: 13 amino acids. The CDR3 coding sequence is TGTGCCAGCAGTGTGGACATCAACACTGAAGCTTTCTTT. Encoded protein: CASSVDINTEAFF.

V is TRBV28 and J is TRBJ2-7; the match to TRBD2 covers 9 bases. Germline loops: CDR1 MDHEN, CDR2 SYDVKM. CDR3 length: 15 amino acids. V gave up 5 bases and J gave up 3 bases; unmatched junction bases: 8. The DNA for the CDR3 is TGTGCCAGCAGTCCTAGCGGGACGGCCGTCTACGAGCAGTACTTC. Translation: CASSPSGTAVYEQYF.

The V gene is TRBV30, the J gene TRBJ2-7; the D gene is possibly TRBD2 (6 bases). The V gene's germline CDR1 is GTSNPN and CDR2 SVGIG (reference sequence). Trimming pared 4 bases from V and 5 bases from J, leaving 18 bases between. The CDR3 has 14 amino acids. The CDR3 DNA sequence: TGTGCCTGGACTCTACTCGCGGGGTCCCACGAGCAGTACTTC. This translates into CAWTLLAGSHEQYF.

The J gene is TRBJ2-1, the V gene TRBV7-2, with D perhaps matching TRBD2 (5 bases). Germline lookup yields CDR1 SGHTA and CDR2 FQGNSA. CDR3 length equals 16 residues. The V end was cut by 5 bases, the J end by 0 bases, with 14 bases between. CDR3 coding DNA: TGTGCCAGCAGCCCCGGCCGACTAATCTCCTACAATGAGCAGTTCTTC. Amino acids: CASSPGRLISYNEQFF.

This chain uses TRBV6-2 or TRBV6-3 with TRBJ2-4, with 10 bases aligning to TRBD2. This CDR3 is built from 19 residues. Germline CDR1 is MNHEY and CDR2 is SVGEGT. V gave up 1 base and J gave up 3 bases; unmatched junction bases: 12. The CDR3 protein is CASSYLASGSLLVKNIQYF. In DNA, the CDR3 is TGTGCCAGCAGTTACTTGGCTAGCGGGAGTCTCCTGGTCAAAAACATTCAGTACTTC.

This chain connects TRBV27 to TRBJ2-7, with D perhaps matching TRBD1 (6 bases). Trimming took off 2 bases at V and 4 bases at J, with 15 bases between the two ends. Germline lookup yields CDR1 MNHEY and CDR2 SMNVEV (reference sequence). This CDR3 comprises 15 residues. DNA of the CDR3: TGTGCCAGCAGTTTAGGTGGGCAGGGGAAGTACGAGCAGTACTTC. Encoded protein: CASSLGGQGKYEQYF.

V and J are TRBV30 and TRBJ2-7; D might be TRBD2 (6 bases). CDR1 is GTSNPN and CDR2 is SVGIG in the germline V gene (reference sequence). The CDR3 is made up of 11 amino acids. Deletions cut 2 bases from V and 9 bases from J, with 11 bases between. The CDR3 loop reads CAWSSGSAQYF. The DNA of the CDR3 is TGTGCCTGGAGTAGCGGGTCGGCGCAGTACTTC.

This clone was counted at least ten times. The rearrangement links TRBV24-1 to TRBJ2-1; D call uncertain. V shed 4 bases and J shed 8 bases, with 8 bases lying between them. Per the germline V gene, CDR1 is KGHDR and CDR2 is SFDVKD. There are 12 residues in the CDR3. The CDR3 DNA sequence: TGTGCCACCAGTGACCAGGCCTATGAGCAGTTCTTC. This codes for CATSDQAYEQFF.

Only one count was recorded for this clone. The CDR3 DNA follows: TGTGCCAGCAGCTTATATGCGGGGGTTGGGCAGCCCCAGCATTTT. As protein: CASSLYAGVGQPQHF. The rearrangement links TRBV7-2 to TRBJ1-5; a weak D match, TRBD1 (5 bases). CDR1 and CDR2 from the germline V gene are SGHTA and FQGNSA. The CDR3 is 15 amino acids. With 2 bases removed from V and 7 bases from J, the gap between germline ends came to 15 bases.

The genes are TRBV9 and TRBJ2-5; D perhaps matches TRBD2 (7 bases). This CDR3 is 15 amino acids long. Germline V lookup: CDR1 SGDLS, CDR2 YYNGEE. V was pared by 0 bases and J by 2 bases, with 11 bases between. The DNA for the CDR3 is TGTGCCAGCAGCGTAGCGGGGGGCCTGCAAGAGACCCAGTACTTC. This translates into CASSVAGGLQETQYF.

This chain uses TRBV3-1 (or the pseudogene TRBV3-2) with TRBJ1-1, with D perhaps matching TRBD1 (6 bases). CDR1 and CDR2 (germline): LGHDT, YNNKEL (reference sequence). The CDR3 runs 14 residues. V lost 8 bases and J 5 bases, leaving 18 bases between the germline ends. CDR3 loop: CASGGLDRKTEAFF. The CDR3 DNA follows: TGTGCCAGCGGGGGACTAGACAGGAAAACTGAAGCTTTCTTT.

V and J are TRBV9 and TRBJ2-1, with 10 bases lining up with TRBD1. The CDR3 has 17 amino acids. Germline CDR1 and CDR2: SGDLS and YYNGEE. The trim removed 3 bases at V and 4 bases at J, leaving 10 bases unmatched. Here the CDR3 DNA reads TGTGCCAGCAGCGCGCCCACCGGGACAGGGGTGTACAATGAGCAGTTCTTC. This codes for CASSAPTGTGVYNEQFF.

J is TRBJ2-3 and V is TRBV10-3; possibly TRBD2 for D (5 bases). The CDR3 length is 17 residues. Looked up from germline, CDR1 is ENHRY and CDR2 is SYGVKD. V lost 3 bases, J lost 8 bases, and 24 bases lay in between. The CDR3: CAISDRAPGSLGVTQYF. The DNA for the CDR3 is TGTGCCATCAGTGATAGGGCACCTGGGAGCCTGGGTGTTACGCAGTATTTT.

The chain joins TRBV7-7 to TRBJ2-5; 8 bases line up with TRBD2. V trimming: 3 bases; J trimming: 3 bases; junction bases outside the gene matches: 3. Germline V lookup: CDR1 SSHAT, CDR2 FNYEAQ (reference sequence). The CDR3 has 14 amino acids. In DNA form, the CDR3 reads TGTGCCAGCAGCTTCATCGGGGGGGAAGAGACCCAGTACTTC. It codes for CASSFIGGEETQYF.

Here the CDR3 DNA reads TGTGCCAGCAGCTTGGGTTCAACAGGGGGCGGGATTGATGAAAAACTGTTTTTT. It yields the protein CASSLGSTGGGIDEKLFF. The V gene is TRBV5-6, the J gene TRBJ1-4; 9 nucleotides agree with TRBD1. Germline lookup yields CDR1 SGHDT and CDR2 YYEEEE. This CDR3 comprises 18 residues. V gave up 0 bases and J gave up 6 bases; unmatched junction bases: 12.

J is TRBJ2-3 and V is TRBV5-1; 7 bases align to TRBD1. With V trimmed by 2 bases and J by 0 bases, 6 bases remained unmatched. The germline V gene has CDR1 SGHRS and CDR2 YFSETQ. This CDR3 region has 16 residues. The CDR3 region is CASSLDGTASTDTQYF. The CDR3 DNA sequence: TGCGCCAGCAGCTTAGACGGGACAGCTAGCACAGATACGCAGTATTTT.

This sequence joins TRBV19 and TRBJ1-1, with D hard to call. Trimming removed 3 bases at V and 4 bases at J, with 21 bases between. The length of the CDR3 is 17 residues. The V gene's germline CDR1 is LNHDA and CDR2 SQIVND (reference sequence). The CDR3 reads CASSILGGELTGTEAFF. The DNA for the CDR3 is TGTGCCAGTAGTATTTTGGGAGGCGAATTGACTGGCACTGAAGCTTTCTTT.

The chain couples TRBV13 to TRBJ2-5, with 11 bases identical to TRBD2. The CDR3 totals 16 residues. Trimming took 4 bases from V and 4 from J; bases not matched to a gene: 8. The V gene's germline CDR1 is PRHDT and CDR2 FYEKMQ (reference sequence). The CDR3 region has the DNA TGTGCCAGCAGCTCAACTAGCGGGAGTATGGGAGAGACCCAGTACTTC. This sequence encodes CASSSTSGSMGETQYF.

The rearrangement uses TRBV5-1 and TRBJ1-4; D is ambiguous. The CDR3 has 14 amino acids. V was trimmed by 4 bases and J by 3 bases, leaving 10 bases between them. Germline CDR1 SGHRS, CDR2 YFSETQ. The CDR3 sequence: CASSADGANEKLFF. For the CDR3, the DNA is TGCGCCAGCAGCGCTGACGGAGCTAATGAAAAACTGTTTTTT.

The chain links TRBV12-3 or TRBV12-4 to TRBJ2-7; the D gene is possibly TRBD1 (5 bases). The CDR3 has 11 residues. V lost 5 bases and J 3 bases, leaving 5 bases between the germline ends. The CDR3 nucleotides read TGTGCCAGCAGTGACAGCTACGAGCAGTACTTC. This sequence encodes CASSDSYEQYF.